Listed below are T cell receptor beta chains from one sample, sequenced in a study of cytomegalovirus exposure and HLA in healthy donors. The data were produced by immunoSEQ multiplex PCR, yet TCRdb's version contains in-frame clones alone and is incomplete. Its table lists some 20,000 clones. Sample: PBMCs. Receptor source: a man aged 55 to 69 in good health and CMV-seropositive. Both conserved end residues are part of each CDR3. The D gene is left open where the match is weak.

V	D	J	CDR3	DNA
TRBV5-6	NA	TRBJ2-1	CASSLGPLGTEQFF	TGTGCCAGCAGCTTAGGGCCACTAGGTACCGAGCAGTTCTTC
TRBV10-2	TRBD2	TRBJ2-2	CASSPSGSGTGELFF	TGCGCCAGCAGCCCCAGCGGGAGTGGCACCGGGGAGCTGTTTTTT
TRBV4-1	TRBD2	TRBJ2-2	CASSQKSSGRSNTGELFF	TGCGCCAGCAGCCAAAAATCTAGCGGGAGGTCGAACACCGGGGAGCTGTTTTTT
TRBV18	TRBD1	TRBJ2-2	CASRTGGTGELFF	TGTGCCAGCAGAACAGGGGGCACCGGGGAGCTGTTTTTT
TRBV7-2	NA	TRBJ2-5	CASSFGGQETQYF	TGTGCCAGCAGCTTTGGAGGTCAAGAGACCCAGTACTTC
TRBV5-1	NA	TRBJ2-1	CASSLGGLGKFAYNEQFF	TGCGCCAGCAGCTTGGGAGGGTTGGGAAAGTTCGCCTACAATGAGCAGTTCTTC
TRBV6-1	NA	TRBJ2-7	CASSETSRGLRGREQYF	TGTGCCAGCAGTGAGACTAGCAGGGGATTGAGGGGTCGCGAGCAGTACTTC
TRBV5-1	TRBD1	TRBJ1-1	CASSKTGYDTEAFF	TGCGCCAGCAGCAAGACAGGGTATGATACTGAAGCTTTCTTT
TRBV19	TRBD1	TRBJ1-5	CASSIGKTGGNQPQHF	TGTGCCAGTAGTATTGGGAAGACAGGGGGCAATCAGCCCCAGCATTTT
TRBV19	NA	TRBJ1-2	CASRWQGRSGYTF	TGTGCCAGTAGGTGGCAGGGTCGGAGCGGCTACACCTTC
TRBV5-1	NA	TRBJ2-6	CASSLDGGGLLTF	TGCGCCAGCAGCTTGGATGGGGGAGGTCTCCTGACTTTC
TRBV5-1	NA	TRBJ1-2	CASSGQRYGYTF	TGCGCCAGCAGCGGACAGAGGTATGGCTACACCTTC
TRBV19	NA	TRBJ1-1	CASSSWGDTEAFF	TGTGCCAGTAGTTCCTGGGGGGACACTGAAGCTTTCTTT
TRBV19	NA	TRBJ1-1	CASGGQSSTEAFF	TGTGCCAGTGGCGGACAGAGTAGCACTGAAGCTTTCTTT
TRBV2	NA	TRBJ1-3	CASSQDGTGNTIYF	TGTGCCAGCAGCCAAGACGGGACTGGAAACACCATATATTTT
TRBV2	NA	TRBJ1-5	CASAASFENQPQHF	TGTGCCAGCGCTGCGAGTTTCGAAAATCAGCCCCAGCATTTT
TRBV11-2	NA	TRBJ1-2	CASSLGPPGRGGYGYTF	TGTGCCAGCAGCTTAGGCCCCCCGGGGAGAGGCGGCTATGGCTACACCTTC
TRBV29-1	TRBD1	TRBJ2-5	CSALTGGGGETQYF	TGCAGCGCGTTGACAGGGGGCGGTGGAGAGACCCAGTACTTC
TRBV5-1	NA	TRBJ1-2	CASRREGYGYTF	TGCGCCAGCAGGAGGGAAGGCTATGGCTACACCTTC
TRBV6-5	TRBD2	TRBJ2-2	CASSYLLAGAGELFF	TGTGCCAGCAGTTACCTGCTAGCGGGAGCCGGGGAGCTGTTTTTT
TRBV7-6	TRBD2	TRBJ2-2	CASSLAGIAGDFTGELFF	TGTGCCAGCAGCTTAGCCGGGATAGCGGGAGATTTCACCGGGGAGCTGTTTTTT
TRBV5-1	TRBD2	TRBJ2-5	CASSPRSGDVAETQYF	TGCGCCAGCAGCCCGCGCAGCGGGGACGTAGCGGAGACCCAGTACTTC
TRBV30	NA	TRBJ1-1	CAWRGGNTEAFF	TGTGCCTGGAGAGGAGGGAACACTGAAGCTTTCTTT
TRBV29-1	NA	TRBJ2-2	CSVGHTGELFF	TGCAGCGTTGGTCATACCGGGGAGCTGTTTTTT
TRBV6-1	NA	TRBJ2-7	CASSEEAGSWGYEQYF	TGTGCCAGCAGTGAAGAGGCGGGGTCCTGGGGCTACGAGCAGTACTTC
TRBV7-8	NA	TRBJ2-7	CASSLAPGVYEQYF	TGTGCCAGCAGCTTAGCGCCGGGGGTCTACGAGCAGTACTTC
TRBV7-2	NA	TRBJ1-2	CASSLQGRANYGYTF	TGTGCCAGCAGCCTCCAGGGGCGCGCTAACTATGGCTACACCTTC
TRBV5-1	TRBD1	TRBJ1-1	CASSLGTGGTEAFF	TGCGCCAGCAGCCTCGGTACAGGGGGCACTGAAGCTTTCTTT
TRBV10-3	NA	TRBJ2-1	CAISESRGSAFF	TGTGCCATCAGTGAGTCTAGGGGGAGTGCGTTCTTC
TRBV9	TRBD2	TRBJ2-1	CASSGGLAGYNEQFF	TGTGCCAGCAGTGGAGGGCTAGCGGGCTACAATGAGCAGTTCTTC
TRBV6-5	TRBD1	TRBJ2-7	CATAGTGLGEQYF	TGTGCCACCGCCGGGACAGGGCTTGGTGAGCAGTACTTC
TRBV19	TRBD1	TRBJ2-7	CASSTYRGRGYEQYF	TGTGCCAGTAGTACCTACAGGGGGCGCGGCTACGAGCAGTACTTC
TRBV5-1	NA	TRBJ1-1	CASSLAGGGYTEAFF	TGCGCCAGCAGCTTGGCCGGGGGTGGGTACACTGAAGCTTTCTTT
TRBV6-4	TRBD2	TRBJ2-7	CAPIPVRRVGCGGGEQYF	TGTGCCCCGATACCAGTGCGACGAGTTGGCTGTGGGGGGGGCGAGCAGTACTTC
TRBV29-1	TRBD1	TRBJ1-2	CSVVQGAAGYTF	TGCAGCGTTGTCCAGGGGGCGGCGGGCTACACCTTC
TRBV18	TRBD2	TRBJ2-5	CASSPRGAGAVETQYF	TGTGCCAGCTCACCAAGGGGAGCGGGAGCGGTAGAGACCCAGTACTTC
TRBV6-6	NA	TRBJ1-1	CASSYSGAGDTEAFF	TGTGCCAGCAGTTACTCGGGGGCTGGAGACACTGAAGCTTTCTTT
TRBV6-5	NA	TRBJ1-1	CASSYDSGARNTEAFF	TGTGCCAGCAGTTACGATTCAGGGGCGCGGAACACTGAAGCTTTCTTT
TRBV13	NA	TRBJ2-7	CASSSSGSGSEQYF	TGTGCCAGCAGCTCCTCAGGTTCGGGGAGCGAGCAGTACTTC
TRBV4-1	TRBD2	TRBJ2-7	CASSPGGRGTYEQYF	TGCGCCAGCAGCCCCGGCGGGAGGGGGACCTACGAGCAGTACTTC
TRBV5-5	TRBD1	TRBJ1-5	CASSLTGEQPQHF	TGTGCCAGCAGCTTGACAGGGGAACAGCCCCAGCATTTT
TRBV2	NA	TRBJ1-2	CASQANYGYTF	TGTGCCAGCCAGGCTAACTATGGCTACACCTTC
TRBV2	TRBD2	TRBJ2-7	CASGISGGLAGEQYF	TGTGCCAGCGGCATATCAGGAGGACTAGCGGGCGAGCAGTACTTC
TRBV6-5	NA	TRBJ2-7	CASSYWGEEQYF	TGTGCCAGCAGTTACTGGGGCGAAGAACAGTACTTC
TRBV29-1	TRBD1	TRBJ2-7	CSVLQGAYEQYF	TGCAGCGTTCTTCAGGGGGCCTACGAGCAGTACTTC
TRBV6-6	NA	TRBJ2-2	CASSPMQVDTGELFF	TGTGCCAGCAGTCCAATGCAGGTAGACACCGGGGAGCTGTTTTTT
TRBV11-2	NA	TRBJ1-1	CASSLFMNTEAFF	TGTGCCAGCAGCTTGTTCATGAACACTGAAGCTTTCTTT
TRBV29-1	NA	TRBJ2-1	CSVEFITAGSYNEQFF	TGCAGCGTTGAATTTATTACAGCCGGCTCCTACAATGAGCAGTTCTTC
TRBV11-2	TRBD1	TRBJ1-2	CASSLPDRGYGYTF	TGTGCCAGCAGCTTACCTGACAGGGGGTATGGCTACACCTTC
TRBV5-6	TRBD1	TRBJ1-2	CASSRTGQGVGGYTF	TGTGCCAGCAGCAGAACGGGACAGGGGGTCGGTGGCTACACCTTC
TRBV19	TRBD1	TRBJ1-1	CASSARQGTNTEAFF	TGTGCCAGTAGTGCCAGACAGGGAACGAACACTGAAGCTTTCTTT
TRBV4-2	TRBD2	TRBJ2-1	CASSQDASGKNNEQFF	TGTGCCAGCAGCCAAGATGCTAGCGGGAAGAACAATGAGCAGTTCTTC
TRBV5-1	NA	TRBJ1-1	CASSSPTGNKTEAFF	TGCGCCAGCAGCTCGCCCACAGGGAATAAGACTGAAGCTTTCTTT
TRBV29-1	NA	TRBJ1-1	CSVGGGQMNTEAFF	TGCAGCGTTGGCGGAGGTCAAATGAACACTGAAGCTTTCTTT
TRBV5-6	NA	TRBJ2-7	CASSLSSYEQYF	TGTGCCAGCAGCTTATCTTCCTACGAGCAGTACTTC
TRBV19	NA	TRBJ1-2	CASKEVQWGYTF	TGTGCCAGTAAGGAGGTCCAATGGGGCTACACCTTC
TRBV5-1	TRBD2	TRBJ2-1	CASGREASNEQFF	TGCGCCTCGGGTCGGGAGGCCAGCAATGAGCAGTTCTTC
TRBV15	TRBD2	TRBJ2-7	CATSRGRGSGGYEQYF	TGTGCCACCAGCAGAGGCCGGGGTAGCGGGGGCTACGAGCAGTACTTC